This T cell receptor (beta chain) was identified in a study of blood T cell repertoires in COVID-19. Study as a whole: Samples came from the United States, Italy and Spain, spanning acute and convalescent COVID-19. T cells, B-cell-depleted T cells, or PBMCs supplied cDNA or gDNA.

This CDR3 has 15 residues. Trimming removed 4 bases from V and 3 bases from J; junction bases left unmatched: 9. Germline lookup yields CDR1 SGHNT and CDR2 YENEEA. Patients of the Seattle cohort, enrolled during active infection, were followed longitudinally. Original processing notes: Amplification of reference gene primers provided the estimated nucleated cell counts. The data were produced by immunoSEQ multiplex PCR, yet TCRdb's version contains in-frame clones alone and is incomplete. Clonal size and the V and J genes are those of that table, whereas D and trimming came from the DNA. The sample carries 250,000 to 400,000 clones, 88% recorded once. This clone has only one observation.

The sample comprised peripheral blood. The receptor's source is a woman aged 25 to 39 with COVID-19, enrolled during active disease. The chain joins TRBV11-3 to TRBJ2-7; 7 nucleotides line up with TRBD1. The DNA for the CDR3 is TGTGCCAGCAGCTCCCGGGACAGCGAATACTACGAGCAGTACTTC. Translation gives CASSSRDSEYYEQYF.